This is a list of T cell receptor beta chains from one sample in a study of shared clonotypes between healthy human individuals. TCRdb keeps only in-frame clones here, not all; method: immunoSEQ multiplex PCR. The sample holds approximately 600,000 clones, approximately 95% seen once. Sequenced input: naive CD8+ T cells sorted from blood. Receptor source: a woman between 25 and 40 years old in good health. Each CDR3 is given with its conserved first and last residue. A D gene is named only where the DNA matches it firmly. The listing skips clone size in some rows; elsewhere it reads once, few, many or a size class.

j_gene,d_gene,abundance,v_gene,CDR3aa,CDR3nt
TRBJ2-1,-,-,TRBV5-1,CASSLGSVEQFF,TGCGCCAGCAGCTTGGGGTCGGTTGAGCAGTTCTTC
TRBJ1-5,-,-,TRBV28,CASSSRFGYYSFGQPQHF,TGTGCCAGCAGTTCCCGCTTCGGCTATTACTCGTTTGGGCAGCCCCAGCATTTT
TRBJ1-1,-,-,TRBV14,CASSQEGGEAFF,TGTGCCAGCAGCCAAGAAGGAGGGGAAGCTTTCTTT
TRBJ2-1,-,-,TRBV28,CASSATSYEQFF,TGTGCCAGCAGCGCCACTAGCTATGAGCAGTTCTTC
TRBJ2-7,TRBD2,-,TRBV5-1,CASSLTTSGFTYEQYF,TGCGCCAGCAGCCTTACTACTAGCGGGTTTACCTACGAGCAGTACTTC
TRBJ2-1,-,-,TRBV19,CASSMDGSSYNEQFF,TGTGCCAGTAGTATGGATGGGAGCTCCTACAATGAGCAGTTCTTC
TRBJ2-3,-,-,TRBV9,CASSALGTDTQYF,TGTGCCAGCAGCGCCCTAGGCACAGATACGCAGTATTTT
TRBJ2-7,TRBD2,-,TRBV11-1,CASSSATSGSYEQYF,TGTGCCAGCAGCTCAGCCACTAGCGGGAGTTACGAGCAGTACTTC
TRBJ1-5,-,once,TRBV2,CASRLRGDNQPQHF,TGTGCCAGCAGGTTAAGGGGTGACAATCAGCCCCAGCATTTT
TRBJ2-5,-,-,TRBV6-1,CASSEWEPTWETQYF,TGTGCCAGCAGTGAATGGGAGCCCACTTGGGAGACCCAGTACTTC
TRBJ1-1,-,-,TRBV5-4,CASSFGVEAFF,TGTGCCAGCAGCTTTGGGGTTGAAGCTTTCTTT
TRBJ1-1,-,-,TRBV19,CASSIRPTLTGNTEAFF,TGTGCCAGTAGTATAAGACCAACCCTTACAGGGAACACTGAAGCTTTCTTT
TRBJ2-7,TRBD2,-,TRBV18,CASSRRTSIYEQYF,TGTGCCAGCTCACGTAGGACTAGTATCTACGAGCAGTACTTC
TRBJ2-7,-,-,TRBV27,CASSLDGGSYEQYF,TGTGCCAGCAGTTTGGACGGGGGTTCCTACGAGCAGTACTTC
TRBJ1-4,TRBD1,-,TRBV30,CAWSRGRDRGNEKLFF,TGTGCCTGGAGTCGCGGGCGGGACAGGGGTAATGAAAAACTGTTTTTT
TRBJ1-1,-,-,TRBV19,CASSIWGGSNTEAFF,TGTGCCAGTAGTATCTGGGGGGGGTCGAACACTGAAGCTTTCTTT
TRBJ2-2,-,-,TRBV5-4,CASSSVDGELFF,TGTGCCAGCAGCTCCGTAGACGGGGAGCTGTTTTTT
TRBJ1-2,-,-,TRBV10-2,CASSEIVERAVNYGYTF,TGCGCCAGCAGTGAGATAGTAGAGAGGGCCGTTAACTATGGCTACACCTTC
TRBJ2-7,-,-,TRBV4-1,CASSQRVGYEQYF,TGCGCCAGCAGCCAAAGGGTGGGGTACGAGCAGTACTTC
TRBJ1-1,TRBD1,-,TRBV18,CASSPSPRGTGNTEAFF,TGTGCCAGCTCACCCTCTCCCCGGGGGACAGGTAACACTGAAGCTTTCTTT
TRBJ2-4,-,once,TRBV15,CATSGNLAGRGVDIQYF,TGTGCCACCAGCGGAAACCTAGCAGGACGGGGAGTAGACATTCAGTACTTC
TRBJ1-3,-,-,TRBV7-9,CASSSTKGSGNTIYF,TGTGCCAGCAGCTCTACAAAGGGTTCTGGAAACACCATATATTTT
TRBJ1-4,-,-,TRBV27,CASSSWGGTNEKLFF,TGTGCCAGCAGTTCCTGGGGAGGGACTAATGAAAAACTGTTTTTT
TRBJ2-2,TRBD2,-,TRBV9,CASSVGLGFSGELFF,TGTGCCAGCAGCGTGGGACTAGGGTTCTCCGGGGAGCTGTTTTTT
TRBJ2-7,TRBD1,-,TRBV27,CASSPRTGDIDEQYF,TGTGCCAGCAGTCCGCGGACAGGGGATATCGACGAGCAGTACTTC
TRBJ1-5,-,once,TRBV2,CASSEYRVGQPQHF,TGTGCCAGCAGTGAATACAGGGTCGGACAGCCCCAGCATTTT
TRBJ1-4,-,-,TRBV27,CASSSWGGPLNEKLFF,TGTGCCAGCAGTTCCTGGGGGGGACCCCTTAATGAAAAACTGTTTTTT
TRBJ2-7,TRBD1,-,TRBV28,CASSGDRGSFHEQYF,TGTGCCAGCAGTGGGGACAGGGGAAGCTTCCACGAGCAGTACTTC
TRBJ2-6,TRBD1,once,TRBV2,CASSSGTGAYGANVLTF,TGTGCCAGCAGCTCCGGGACAGGGGCGTATGGGGCCAACGTCCTGACTTTC
TRBJ1-2,-,-,TRBV19,CASSIPSWHGYTF,TGTGCCAGTAGTATACCCAGCTGGCATGGCTACACCTTC
TRBJ2-1,-,-,TRBV5-1,CASSLAGNEQFF,TGCGCCAGCAGCTTGGCAGGTAATGAGCAGTTCTTC
TRBJ2-7,TRBD2,-,TRBV5-6,CASSSTSGIDYEQYF,TGTGCCAGCAGCTCCACTAGCGGGATCGACTACGAGCAGTACTTC
TRBJ1-5,-,few,TRBV30,CAWSHPGPQHF,TGTGCCTGGAGCCACCCTGGGCCCCAGCATTTT
TRBJ2-3,-,-,TRBV11-2,CASRVEGRSLTDTQYF,TGTGCCAGCAGGGTCGAGGGGAGGAGTTTGACAGATACGCAGTATTTT
TRBJ1-1,TRBD1,-,TRBV19,CASRQGVGYTEAFF,TGTGCCAGTAGGCAGGGGGTTGGGTACACTGAAGCTTTCTTT
TRBJ2-7,-,-,TRBV10-3,CAISEPGEALYEQYF,TGTGCCATCAGTGAGCCCGGTGAAGCACTCTACGAGCAGTACTTC